A single sample gave rise to the 21 T cell receptor beta chains below, sequenced in a study of PD-1 blockade in classical Hodgkin lymphoma. Only in-frame clones appear in the TCRdb table, and some are missing; sequencing was by immunoSEQ multiplex PCR. Among tens of thousands of clones listed, around 87% were seen once. As to time point: cycle 4 day 1 (C4D1), after 5 to 7 weeks of nivolumab. With no exception, relapse followed autologous stem cell transplantation in all patients, and brentuximab vedotin exposure varied. Researchers report purifying CD4+ T cells from thawed PBMCs by magnetic negative selection. Here the sequenced sample was CD4+ T cells from blood, taken before the fourth cycle of nivolumab. These receptors originate from a human donor with classical Hodgkin lymphoma.

This rearrangement joins TRBV30 to TRBJ2-3; D is unclear. Germline CDR1 is GTSNPN and CDR2 is SVGIG (reference sequence). The CDR3 is 11 residues long. The ends were cut back, 1 base at V and 2 bases at J, with 1 base in the middle. The CDR3 coding sequence is TGTGCCTGGAGTGCCACAGATACGCAGTATTTT. Translation gives CAWSATDTQYF.

This chain links TRBV5-6 with TRBJ2-3; D call uncertain. CDR1 SGHDT and CDR2 YYEEEE come from the germline V gene. V dropped 4 bases and J dropped 6 bases, with 9 bases sitting between them. The CDR3 extends over 12 amino acids. CDR3 nucleotide sequence: TGTGCCAGCAGCCCATTATCCGATACGCAGTATTTT. This encodes CASSPLSDTQYF. Complete variable domain (other parts from reference TRBV5-6 and TRBJ2-3): DAGVTQSPTHLIKTRGQQVTLRCSPKSGHDTVSWYQQALGQGPQFIFQYYEEEERQRGNFPDRFSGHQFPNYSSELNVNALLLGDSALYLCASSPLSDTQYFGPGTRLTVL.

V gene TRBV4-2 combines with J gene TRBJ2-1, with D perhaps matching TRBD1 (6 bases). The CDR3 is 16 amino acids. Trimming stripped 0 bases from V and 9 bases from J, with 18 bases between. CDR1 LGHNA and CDR2 YNFKEQ come from the germline V gene. As DNA, the CDR3 is TGTGCCAGCAGCCAAGATAGCAGGGGTCCAGGCAGTGAGCAGTTCTTC. It yields the protein CASSQDSRGPGSEQFF.

The genes are TRBV28 and TRBJ2-6; TRBD1 might be the D (6 bases). V shed 5 bases and J shed 0 bases, with 17 bases lying between them. The CDR3 is made up of 18 amino acids. Germline assignment: CDR1 MDHEN and CDR2 SYDVKM. CDR3 in DNA: TGTGCCAGCAGTATTCTCTCGGGACACCCCTCTGGGGCCAACGTCCTGACTTTC. Amino acid sequence: CASSILSGHPSGANVLTF. The variable domain in full, completed from reference TRBV28 and TRBJ2-6, reads DVKVTQSSRYLVKRTGEKVFLECVQDMDHENMFWYRQDPGLGLRLIYFSYDVKMKEKGDIPEGYSVSREKKERFSLILESASTNQTSMYLCASSILSGHPSGANVLTFGAGSRLTVL.

The rearrangement joins TRBV28 to TRBJ1-1; D gene ambiguous. This CDR3 has 12 residues. The V gene lost 6 bases and the J gene lost 6 bases, with 11 bases spanning the gap. Germline loops: CDR1 MDHEN, CDR2 SYDVKM. The chain's CDR3 is CASSKRVSEAFF. The DNA for the CDR3 is TGTGCCAGCAGCAAGAGGGTCTCTGAAGCTTTCTTT.

The chain links TRBV5-4 to TRBJ2-7; 11 positions agree with TRBD2. From germline, CDR1 is SGHNT and CDR2 YYREEE (reference sequence). V gave up 2 bases and J gave up 7 bases; unmatched junction bases: 17. The CDR3 is 18 amino acids. Here the CDR3 DNA reads TGTGCCAGCAGCTTCTCGGGACTAGCGGCGCTTTGGGGTGGGGAGCAGTACTTC. Its protein product is CASSFSGLAALWGGEQYF. The full variable domain, rest sourced from reference TRBV5-4 and TRBJ2-7, is ETGVTQSPTHLIKTRGQQVTLRCSSQSGHNTVSWYQQALGQGPQFIFQYYREEENGRGNFPPRFSGLQFPNYSSELNVNALELDDSALYLCASSFSGLAALWGGEQYFGPGTRLTVT.

This clone was detected only once. The chain combines TRBV5-1 with TRBJ2-3; TRBD2 agrees at 11 bases. Germline loops: CDR1 SGHRS, CDR2 YFSETQ. J lost 4 bases, V lost 4 bases, and 11 bases had no gene match. The CDR3 has 17 residues. The CDR3 protein is CASSPLGSGRGADTQYF. The CDR3 DNA is TGCGCCAGCAGCCCTCTTGGTAGCGGGAGGGGGGCAGATACGCAGTATTTT.

Details on this clone: The junction differs from germline at one of its ends, possibly a read error. Different DNA sequences within this sample yield the same CDR3. The chain combines TRBV27 with TRBJ2-7; 9 positions agree with TRBD2. In germline, CDR1 is MNHEY, CDR2 SMNVEV (reference sequence). This CDR3 has 19 residues. In DNA, the CDR3 is TGTGCCAGCAGTTCCCGGTTGAGGGCTAGCGGGGACCCGGGCTACGAGCAGTACTTT. As protein: CASSSRLRASGDPGYEQYF.

V usage is TRBV28 and J usage is TRBJ1-5; D gene uncertain. The V gene lost 8 bases and the J gene lost 4 bases, with 12 bases spanning the gap. CDR3 size: 13 residues. In germline, CDR1 is MDHEN, CDR2 SYDVKM. CDR3 nucleotide sequence: TGTGCCAGCGCCAGCGTAGGAAATCAGCCCCAGCATTTT. It encodes CASASVGNQPQHF.

The chain combines TRBV2 with TRBJ2-1, with D hard to call. Germline V gene sequence: CDR1 SNHLY, CDR2 FYNNEI. CDR3 size: 9 residues. Trimming pared 8 bases from V and 8 bases from J, leaving 4 bases between. The CDR3 spells CASGDEQFF. Written as DNA, the CDR3 is TGTGCCAGCGGAGATGAGCAGTTCTTC.

The chain employs TRBV5-6 and TRBJ1-2, with 8 bases identical to TRBD1. The V gene end was trimmed by 4 bases and the J gene end by 4 bases; junction bases not matched to a gene: 9. This CDR3 spans 15 amino acids. Germline values: CDR1 SGHDT, CDR2 YYEEEE. CDR3 in DNA: TGTGCCAGCAGCGTCCGGGACAGGCGACCCTATGGCTACACCTTC. It encodes CASSVRDRRPYGYTF.

The chain joins TRBV28 to TRBJ1-1, with TRBD1 as a possible D gene (5 bases). V lost 6 bases, J lost 3 bases, and 20 bases lay in between. Germline lookup yields CDR1 MDHEN and CDR2 SYDVKM. The CDR3 runs to 16 residues. CDR3 loop: CASSLVLGLGDTEAFF. CDR3 in DNA: TGTGCCAGCAGCCTTGTCTTGGGGCTTGGGGACACTGAAGCTTTCTTT.

The chain is built from TRBV7-9 and TRBJ1-1; 7 bases are a match to TRBD1. From germline, CDR1 is SEHNR and CDR2 FQNEAQ (reference sequence). The CDR3 totals 13 residues. After removal of 3 bases from V and 5 bases from J, the junction contained 3 bases not matched to a gene. CDR3 bases: TGTGCCAGCAGCTTGTCAGGGGGGACTGAAGCTTTCTTT. Its protein product is CASSLSGGTEAFF.

V and J are TRBV4-2 and TRBJ2-7, with 8 nucleotides matching TRBD2. The CDR3 length is 14 residues. Trimming cost V 4 bases and J 2 bases; bases outside gene matches: 4. The germline V gene encodes CDR1 LGHNA and CDR2 YNFKEQ. CDR3 amino acids: CASSPSGGTYEQYF. In DNA form, the CDR3 reads TGTGCCAGCAGCCCCAGCGGGGGAACCTACGAGCAGTACTTC.

This clone was detected only a few times. The chain employs TRBV14 and TRBJ1-1, with no clear D. Trimming left V 0 bases short and J 1 base short, with 15 bases between. The CDR3 length is 17 residues. The germline CDR1 and CDR2 sequences are SGHDN and FVKESK. The CDR3 sequence is CASSQDRAAYPNTEAFF. In DNA form, the CDR3 reads TGTGCCAGCAGCCAAGATCGGGCAGCGTATCCGAACACTGAAGCTTTCTTT.

This clone showed up just a few times. This CDR3 is CAISDQGAEKLFF. CDR3 DNA sequence: TGTGCCATCAGTGACCAGGGGGCAGAAAAACTGTTTTTT. The chain couples TRBV10-3 to TRBJ1-4; 8 nucleotides agree with TRBD1. V was pared by 3 bases and J by 8 bases, with 2 bases of the junction left unmatched. Per the germline V gene, CDR1 is ENHRY and CDR2 is SYGVKD. The CDR3 covers 13 residues.

This clone occurred once. The chain uses TRBV13 and TRBJ2-7, with TRBD2 identical over 8 bases. The V gene's germline CDR1 is PRHDT and CDR2 FYEKMQ (reference sequence). The CDR3 is made up of 14 amino acids. Trimming took 5 bases from V and 4 from J; bases not matched to a gene: 7. The CDR3 protein is CASSAAGDGYEQYF. The CDR3, as DNA: TGTGCCAGCAGCGCAGCGGGAGATGGGTACGAGCAGTACTTC.

As concerns this clone: A read error may account for a junction end that differs from germline. The V gene is TRBV10-1, the J gene TRBJ2-3, with D tentatively TRBD2 (7 bases). The CDR3 spans 14 residues. CDR1 WNHNN and CDR2 SYGVQD come from the germline V gene (reference sequence). CDR3 nucleotides: TGCACCAGCAGTGGGATTAGGGGGGGAGATACGCAGTATTTT. Protein: CTSSGIRGGDTQYF.

This sequence joins TRBV6-5 and TRBJ2-2; 7 bases are shared with TRBD1. The trim removed 4 bases at V and 0 bases at J, leaving 5 bases unmatched. Per the germline V gene, CDR1 is MNHEY and CDR2 is SVGAGI. The CDR3 has 16 amino acids. The CDR3 DNA follows: TGTGCCAGCAGTTCACACGACAGGGCGAACACCGGGGAGCTGTTTTTT. This gives the protein CASSSHDRANTGELFF.

This clone was seen only a few times. The rearrangement joins TRBV18 to TRBJ1-5; D may be TRBD1 (5 bases). CDR1 is KGHSH, CDR2 LQKENI, per germline. This CDR3 has 14 residues. V gave up 1 base and J gave up 3 bases, with 7 bases separating them. The CDR3, as DNA: TGTGCCAGCTCACCACAGGGGAACAATCAGCCCCAGCATTTT. Translating gives CASSPQGNNQPQHF.

The V and J genes are TRBV5-1 and TRBJ2-7; the D gene is possibly TRBD2 (6 bases). Germline assignment: CDR1 SGHRS and CDR2 YFSETQ. The CDR3 consists of 15 residues. Between the trimmed V and J ends, which lost 4 bases and 2 bases, there was a span of 16 bases. Here the CDR3 DNA reads TGCGCCAGCAGCCCGGAGGGGTTAGCAGCCTACGAGCAGTACTTC. This translates into CASSPEGLAAYEQYF.